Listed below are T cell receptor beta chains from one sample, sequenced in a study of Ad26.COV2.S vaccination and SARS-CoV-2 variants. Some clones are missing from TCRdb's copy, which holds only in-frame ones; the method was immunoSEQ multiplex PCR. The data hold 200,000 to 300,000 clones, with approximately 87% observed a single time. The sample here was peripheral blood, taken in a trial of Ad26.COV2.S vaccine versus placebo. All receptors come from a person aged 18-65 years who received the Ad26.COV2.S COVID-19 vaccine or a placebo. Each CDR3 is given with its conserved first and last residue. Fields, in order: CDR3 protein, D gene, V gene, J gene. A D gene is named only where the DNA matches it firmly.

CDR3aa: CASSLQAGNTEAFF; d_gene: .; v_gene: TRBV5-1; j_gene: TRBJ1-1
CDR3aa: CASSIGGRNEQFF; d_gene: .; v_gene: TRBV19; j_gene: TRBJ2-1
CDR3aa: CASSAGVAGDYEQYF; d_gene: TRBD2; v_gene: TRBV9; j_gene: TRBJ2-7
CDR3aa: CASSIDPRDGNEAFF; d_gene: .; v_gene: TRBV19; j_gene: TRBJ1-1
CDR3aa: CASSLRGLGEQFF; d_gene: TRBD1; v_gene: TRBV11-3; j_gene: TRBJ2-1
CDR3aa: CASSAQGAGTEAFF; d_gene: TRBD1; v_gene: TRBV7-6; j_gene: TRBJ1-1
CDR3aa: CASSPGTGLAGGSYNEQFF; d_gene: TRBD2; v_gene: TRBV5-1; j_gene: TRBJ2-1
CDR3aa: CASSVSFDTQYF; d_gene: .; v_gene: TRBV9; j_gene: TRBJ2-3
CDR3aa: CASSFDRGYTDTQYF; d_gene: TRBD1; v_gene: TRBV5-1; j_gene: TRBJ2-3
CDR3aa: CASSPLLVGGGTGGRKNIQYF; d_gene: TRBD1; v_gene: TRBV18; j_gene: TRBJ2-4
CDR3aa: CASSVEGTSGRAGGELFF; d_gene: TRBD2; v_gene: TRBV9; j_gene: TRBJ2-2
CDR3aa: CASSPGEQLNEQYF; d_gene: .; v_gene: TRBV11-1; j_gene: TRBJ2-7
CDR3aa: CASSITTGTRDNEQFF; d_gene: TRBD2; v_gene: TRBV7-2; j_gene: TRBJ2-1
CDR3aa: CASSPIAGGDYEQYF; d_gene: TRBD2; v_gene: TRBV18; j_gene: TRBJ2-7
CDR3aa: CASSPEFWDGYTF; d_gene: .; v_gene: TRBV3-1/TRBV3-2; j_gene: TRBJ1-2
CDR3aa: CSVGIGGAGYGYTF; d_gene: .; v_gene: TRBV29-1; j_gene: TRBJ1-2
CDR3aa: CASSLNVDSNSPLHF; d_gene: .; v_gene: TRBV27; j_gene: TRBJ1-6
CDR3aa: CASSLARANTGELFF; d_gene: .; v_gene: TRBV7-2; j_gene: TRBJ2-2
CDR3aa: CASSPRYREAGRVNEQFF; d_gene: TRBD2; v_gene: TRBV4-2; j_gene: TRBJ2-1
CDR3aa: CASSYLEAGNEQYF; d_gene: .; v_gene: TRBV6-2/TRBV6-3; j_gene: TRBJ2-7
CDR3aa: CASSPPPGRAEETQYF; d_gene: TRBD2; v_gene: TRBV18; j_gene: TRBJ2-5
CDR3aa: CASSLVVGLEPDTQYF; d_gene: .; v_gene: TRBV7-8; j_gene: TRBJ2-3
CDR3aa: CASTTKGDQPQHF; d_gene: .; v_gene: TRBV7-9; j_gene: TRBJ1-5
CDR3aa: CASGGYTF; d_gene: .; v_gene: TRBV9; j_gene: TRBJ1-2
CDR3aa: CASSRPGGVYSNQPQHF; d_gene: TRBD1; v_gene: TRBV19; j_gene: TRBJ1-5
CDR3aa: CASTLGTGFYNEQFF; d_gene: TRBD1; v_gene: TRBV11-1; j_gene: TRBJ2-1
CDR3aa: CASSVQTGGNTGELFF; d_gene: TRBD1; v_gene: TRBV9; j_gene: TRBJ2-2
CDR3aa: CASSSYSGADTQYF; d_gene: TRBD2; v_gene: TRBV5-1; j_gene: TRBJ2-3
CDR3aa: CASSLASFRVSSYEQYF; d_gene: .; v_gene: TRBV7-9; j_gene: TRBJ2-7
CDR3aa: CASSLNRGRRADTQYF; d_gene: TRBD1; v_gene: TRBV7-9; j_gene: TRBJ2-3
CDR3aa: CASSPRTGAGEQYF; d_gene: TRBD1; v_gene: TRBV13; j_gene: TRBJ2-7
CDR3aa: CASSYSRRRSSYNEQFF; d_gene: .; v_gene: TRBV6-2/TRBV6-3; j_gene: TRBJ2-1
CDR3aa: CASSVRDSFVSEQFF; d_gene: .; v_gene: TRBV9; j_gene: TRBJ2-1
CDR3aa: CASTLLGVSQETQYF; d_gene: .; v_gene: TRBV11-2; j_gene: TRBJ2-5
CDR3aa: CASSPRPSGGWADTQYF; d_gene: TRBD2; v_gene: TRBV7-8; j_gene: TRBJ2-3
CDR3aa: CASRDPSYNSPLHF; d_gene: .; v_gene: TRBV28; j_gene: TRBJ1-6
CDR3aa: CATSRGQETQYF; d_gene: .; v_gene: TRBV15; j_gene: TRBJ2-5
CDR3aa: CASSEIGQGNQPQHF; d_gene: TRBD1; v_gene: TRBV7-9; j_gene: TRBJ1-5
CDR3aa: CARTGDFSYEQYF; d_gene: TRBD1; v_gene: TRBV30; j_gene: TRBJ2-7
CDR3aa: CASSLGEDTEAFF; d_gene: .; v_gene: TRBV7-6; j_gene: TRBJ1-1
CDR3aa: CASRRQGISYEQYF; d_gene: .; v_gene: TRBV2; j_gene: TRBJ2-7
CDR3aa: CASSQVVGVQYF; d_gene: .; v_gene: TRBV3-1/TRBV3-2; j_gene: TRBJ2-7
CDR3aa: CASSYSWGQNQPQHF; d_gene: TRBD1; v_gene: TRBV6-5; j_gene: TRBJ1-5
CDR3aa: CASSHARSEAFF; d_gene: .; v_gene: TRBV6-5; j_gene: TRBJ1-1
CDR3aa: CASSVVVQGNTEAFF; d_gene: .; v_gene: TRBV9; j_gene: TRBJ1-1
CDR3aa: CSVVETGLVGQYF; d_gene: .; v_gene: TRBV29-1; j_gene: TRBJ2-7
CDR3aa: CASNPTVAETQYF; d_gene: .; v_gene: TRBV5-8; j_gene: TRBJ2-5
CDR3aa: CASMGGTDTQYF; d_gene: .; v_gene: TRBV7-9; j_gene: TRBJ2-3
CDR3aa: CASSESRGSYEQYF; d_gene: TRBD1; v_gene: TRBV2; j_gene: TRBJ2-7
CDR3aa: CASSVALALGNEQFF; d_gene: .; v_gene: TRBV9; j_gene: TRBJ2-1
CDR3aa: CASSPTGGGNSPLHF; d_gene: .; v_gene: TRBV6-5; j_gene: TRBJ1-6
CDR3aa: CASSEFEGSYEQYF; d_gene: .; v_gene: TRBV25-1; j_gene: TRBJ2-7
CDR3aa: CASSVGVSGGPYEQYF; d_gene: TRBD2; v_gene: TRBV9; j_gene: TRBJ2-7
CDR3aa: CASIKTASYNEQFF; d_gene: .; v_gene: TRBV6-5; j_gene: TRBJ2-1
CDR3aa: CASRPGTSGTDTQYF; d_gene: TRBD2; v_gene: TRBV6-6; j_gene: TRBJ2-3